Below are 21 T cell receptor beta chains sequenced from a single sample in a study of human T cells and chemical hapten exposure. Time point reported: patch test 1, 2 weeks after DPC sensitization. Treatment denoted: therapeutic diphenylcyclopropenone sensitization with weekly scalp DPC. TCRdb reanalysed the RACE reads using MiXCR and keeps one entry per CDR3 protein. This sample has 75,000 to 100,000 distinct CDR3 sequences, with 9.5% to 15% found just once. The sample here was whole blood, taken in connection with sensitization to the hapten diphenylcyclopropenone (DPC). The receptors were gathered from a woman between 35 and 50 years old with alopecia areata. Some clones in this sample may be carry-over from other donors' samples.

CDR3 DNA: TGTGCCAGCAGTCCGGACAGGGTGCTCAATCAGCCCCAGCATTTT. Translating it yields CASSPDRVLNQPQHF. The V gene is TRBV28, the J gene TRBJ1-5; TRBD1 matches 8 bases. J was trimmed by 3 bases and V by 5 bases; bases with no gene match: 6. Looked up from germline, CDR1 is MDHEN and CDR2 is SYDVKM. The CDR3 is 15 residues long.

The V call is TRBV12-3 or TRBV12-4, the J call TRBJ1-4, with D unclear. Trimming stripped 1 base from V and 9 bases from J, with 9 bases between. The length of the CDR3 is 13 residues. CDR3 sequence: CASSLDPEQKLFF. CDR3 DNA: TGTGCCAGCAGTTTAGATCCCGAGCAAAAACTGTTTTTT.

The chain combines TRBV6-2 or TRBV6-3 with TRBJ1-1; weak D call: TRBD1 (5 bases). The CDR3 sequence is 14 residues long. In germline, CDR1 is MNHEY, CDR2 SVGEGT. The V gene lost 6 bases and the J gene lost 4 bases, with 15 bases spanning the gap. CDR3 sequence (DNA): TGTGCCAGCAGGCGAACAGGTGGTAGCACTGAAGCTTTCTTT. It yields the protein CASRRTGGSTEAFF.

A few counts support this clonotype. The V call is TRBV28, the J call TRBJ2-7; D remains unclear. The CDR3 has 13 residues. Germline assignment: CDR1 MDHEN and CDR2 SYDVKM. Trimming left V 5 bases short and J 2 bases short, with 10 bases between. CDR3 region: CASSLSEAYEQYF. The CDR3 DNA reads as TGTGCCAGCAGTCTATCCGAAGCCTACGAGCAGTACTTC.

The V call is TRBV29-1, the J call TRBJ2-6; D gene unclear. V lost 7 bases, J lost 1 base, and 5 bases lay in between. This CDR3 spans 12 amino acids. Germline CDR1 reads SQVTM; CDR2 reads ANQGSEA. DNA of the CDR3: TGCAGCGCACAGTCTGGGGCCAACGTCCTGACTTTC. This codes for CSAQSGANVLTF.

This clonotype was seen at least ten times. The chain has TRBV11-2 and TRBJ2-2; D uncertain. This CDR3 is built from 15 residues. Germline V gene data show CDR1 as SGHAT and CDR2 as FQNNGV. Trimming removed 1 base from V and 3 bases from J, with 9 bases in between. CDR3 in amino acids: CASSLAPTDTGELFF. The CDR3 DNA reads as TGTGCCAGCAGCTTAGCCCCCACGGACACCGGGGAGCTGTTTTTT.

The V call is TRBV2, the J call TRBJ2-1, with D uncertain. Germline V CDR1 and CDR2: SNHLY, FYNNEI. V lost 4 bases and J lost 2, with 15 bases in between. The CDR3 has 16 amino acids. The CDR3 nucleotides read TGTGCCAGCAGTGTAGAGGCCTTCTCTCCCTACAATGAGCAGTTCTTC. Protein: CASSVEAFSPYNEQFF.

This clonotype has ten or more counts. This chain joins TRBV28 and TRBJ2-4; D is undetermined. This CDR3 has 13 residues. CDR1 and CDR2 (germline): MDHEN, SYDVKM. CDR3 amino acids: CATLGPAKNIQYF. CDR3 sequence (DNA): TGTGCTACCTTAGGGCCAGCCAAAAACATTCAGTACTTC.

The chain couples TRBV3-1 to TRBJ2-7; D possibly corresponds to TRBD2 (5 bases). CDR3 length equals 17 residues. V lost 2 bases to trimming and J lost 5 bases, with 22 bases between them. Per germline, CDR1 LGHDT and CDR2 YNNKEL (reference sequence). The CDR3 nucleotides read TGTGCCAGCAGCCAACGCGTACGTATCATCGCGGGCCACGAGCAGTACTTC. Amino acids: CASSQRVRIIAGHEQYF.

This clonotype was observed at least ten times. The rearrangement joins TRBV7-2 to TRBJ2-1, with a weak D call TRBD2 (5 bases). Germline CDR1 reads SGHTA; CDR2 reads FQGNSA. V was cut by 3 bases and J by 3 bases, with 9 bases left in between. The CDR3 is 14 residues long. As DNA, the CDR3 is TGTGCCAGCAGCTTCGCGGGTATCTACAATGAGCAGTTCTTC. This encodes CASSFAGIYNEQFF.

The chain joins TRBV12-5 to TRBJ2-3; D unresolved. The CDR3 runs to 19 residues. Per germline, CDR1 LGHNT and CDR2 FRNRAP. V shed 0 bases and J shed 4 bases, with 23 bases lying between them. The CDR3 coding sequence is TGTGCTAGTGGTTTGGTAAGCCTGTTCTCGGATGAATCGGCAGATACGCAGTATTTT. Translated, it gives CASGLVSLFSDESADTQYF.

This clonotype turned up a few times. An end of the junction differs from the germline gene, which may be a read error. This rearrangement joins TRBV7-7 to TRBJ1-5; D may be TRBD1 (6 bases). The CDR3 sequence is 16 residues long. Germline V gene data show CDR1 as SSHAT and CDR2 as FNYEAQ (reference sequence). The CDR3 DNA sequence: TGTGCTAGCAGCTTAAAGTCGAGGGGGAATGAGCAGCCCCAGCATTTT. It is translated as CASSLKSRGNEQPQHF.

This clonotype was seen only a few times. The J gene is TRBJ2-7, the V gene TRBV6-6, with 12 bases matching TRBD1. The trim removed 6 bases at V and 4 bases at J, leaving 4 bases unmatched. The length of the CDR3 is 14 residues. Germline CDR1 reads MNHNY; CDR2 reads SVGAGI (reference sequence). CDR3 amino acids: CASRGQGAKYEQYF. The DNA of the CDR3 is TGTGCCAGCAGGGGACAGGGGGCGAAGTACGAGCAGTACTTC.

The chain employs TRBV20-1 and TRBJ2-2, with D hard to call. CDR3 length equals 14 residues. V was clipped by 1 base and J by 1 base, with 7 bases between them. The V gene's germline CDR1 is DFQATT and CDR2 SNEGSKA (reference sequence). The CDR3 sequence is CSARGAENTGELFF. The DNA of the CDR3 is TGCAGTGCTAGAGGTGCAGAGAACACCGGGGAGCTGTTTTTT.

As to this clonotype: Just one base apart from a much larger clone, this may be a read error. V and J are TRBV20-1 and TRBJ1-2, with a possible D match to TRBD1 (5 bases). There are 16 residues in the CDR3. Trimming pared 0 bases from V and 9 bases from J, leaving 23 bases between. Looked up from germline, CDR1 is DFQATT and CDR2 is SNEGSKA (reference sequence). The CDR3 is CSARDPRVYPYGRYTF. The CDR3 bases are TGCAGTGCTAGAGATCCCAGGGTTTATCCCTATGGCCGCTACACCTTC.

The J gene is TRBJ2-2, the V gene TRBV12-3 or TRBV12-4; D uncertain. Trimming pared 5 bases from V and 9 bases from J, leaving 19 bases between. The CDR3 is made up of 15 amino acids. CDR3 in DNA: TGTGCCAGCAGTCCTCCCTTAGGCCCCGCCCGGGAGCTGTTTTTT. It codes for CASSPPLGPARELFF.

V and J are TRBV4-2 and TRBJ2-1, with D perhaps assigned TRBD1 or TRBD2 (5 bases each). Germline V gene sequence: CDR1 LGHNA, CDR2 YNFKEQ. V was shortened by 0 bases and J by 9 bases, with 6 bases between the two germline ends. The length of the CDR3 is 12 residues. CDR3 protein: CASSQEGTEQFF. Written as DNA, the CDR3 is TGTGCCAGCAGCCAAGAGGGGACTGAGCAGTTCTTC.

V usage is TRBV28 and J usage is TRBJ2-7; 7 bases match TRBD1. Looked up from germline, CDR1 is MDHEN and CDR2 is SYDVKM. J gave up 4 bases and V 5 bases, and 8 bases lay outside the gene matches. The CDR3 has 14 amino acids. As DNA, the CDR3 is TGTGCCAGCAGTAAGACAGGGCAACCTTACGAGCAGTACTTC. Translated: CASSKTGQPYEQYF.

The chain joins TRBV4-2 to TRBJ1-5; no reliable D call. From germline, CDR1 is LGHNA and CDR2 YNFKEQ. V dropped 0 bases and J dropped 3 bases, with 6 bases sitting between them. The CDR3 runs to 14 residues. The DNA for the CDR3 is TGTGCCAGCAGCCAAGAAGTGTACAATCAGCCCCAGCATTTT. Protein product: CASSQEVYNQPQHF.

This clonotype was seen more than once but under ten times. V is TRBV12-3 or TRBV12-4 and J is TRBJ2-5, with D possibly matching TRBD2 (6 bases). The CDR3 is 14 residues long. The V end lost 5 bases, the J end lost 0 bases, and 10 bases lay between the germline ends. The CDR3: CASSPWDYQETQYF. In DNA, the CDR3 is TGTGCCAGCAGTCCCTGGGACTACCAAGAGACCCAGTACTTC.

This clonotype was recorded at least ten times. The rearrangement links TRBV29-1 to TRBJ2-2; D not certain. The germline V and J ends were trimmed by 7 bases and 1 base, with 10 bases remaining between them. The CDR3 consists of 13 residues. Germline CDR1 and CDR2: SQVTM and ANQGSEA. As DNA, the CDR3 is TGCAGCGCTGGCGATAGGAACACCGGGGAGCTGTTTTTT. This translates into CSAGDRNTGELFF.